This T cell receptor (beta chain) was identified in a study of Graves' ophthalmopathy and Graves' hyperthyroidism. This clonotype came up a few times. Its specificity is not known. TCR beta CDR3 amplification used RNA transcripts. Second-round multiplex PCR followed a first-round RT-PCR using HTBI primers. TCRdb re-called the multiplex PCR reads through MiXCR, storing one row per CDR3 protein. The sample lists some 350,000 distinct CDR3 sequences, about a sixth occurring once. Study-wide results and limits: Ophthalmopathy and stable hyperthyroidism were discriminated by a 13-signature model, with roughly 90% sensitivity and 80% to 84% specificity. Clonotypes were expanded in thyroid at above 0.001 frequency, and most also appeared in blood.

CDR1 is SGDLS, CDR2 YYNGEE, per germline. V was shortened by 0 bases and J by 4 bases, with 4 bases between the two germline ends. The CDR3 is made up of 13 amino acids. The study excluded patients with other autoimmune diseases, uncontrolled infections, pregnancy or lactation. The chain is built from TRBV9 and TRBJ2-2; no reliable D call. The sequenced material came from peripheral blood. The receptor's source is an adult woman with stable Graves' hyperthyroidism. The CDR3 nucleotides read TGTGCCAGCAGCGTAGAAATCACCGGGGAGCTGTTTTTT. Its translation is CASSVEITGELFF.